Listed below are T cell receptor beta chains from one sample, sequenced in a study of blood T cells in healthy people across ages. TCRdb ran MiXCR on the 5' RACE reads and lists one entry per CDR3 protein. This sample has 550,000 to 650,000 distinct CDR3 sequences, with around 31% found just once. The sample comprised blood. The origin of the receptors is a woman of 80 years or more in good health. CDR3s include the opening cysteine and the closing phenylalanine or tryptophan. D genes are given only for firm matches. Part of the rows lack a size; the others show once, few, many or a class for expanded clones.

size	J	V	D	CDR3	DNA
NA	TRBJ1-2	TRBV9	TRBD1	CASSGEGADYGYTF	TGTGCCAGCAGCGGCGAGGGGGCGGACTATGGCTACACCTTC
many	TRBJ2-1	TRBV20-1	NA	CSAPPTQGLNEQFF	TGCAGTGCTCCGCCGACGCAGGGACTCAATGAGCAGTTCTTC
NA	TRBJ1-5	TRBV6-2/TRBV6-3	NA	CASAQGNQPQHF	TGTGCCAGCGCACAGGGTAATCAGCCCCAGCATTTT
NA	TRBJ2-4	TRBV10-3	TRBD2	CAISDGGEQYF	TGTGCCATCAGTGACGGGGGGGAGCAGTACTTC
few	TRBJ2-7	TRBV20-1	NA	CRARGQTYEQYF	TGCAGGGCTAGAGGACAGACCTACGAGCAGTACTTC
few	TRBJ1-1	TRBV20-1	NA	CSAASKSEAFF	TGCAGTGCGGCAAGTAAGTCTGAAGCTTTCTTT
few	TRBJ2-6	TRBV7-2	NA	CASSLQGTAGANVLTF	TGTGCCAGCAGCCTACAGGGTACGGCTGGGGCCAACGTCCTGACTTTC
few	TRBJ2-1	TRBV4-2	TRBD2	CASSPPTLAGYNEQFF	TGTGCCAGCAGCCCGCCAACACTAGCGGGGTACAATGAGCAGTTCTTC
few	TRBJ2-2	TRBV7-2	NA	CASSLMRTGNTGELFF	TGTGCCAGCAGCTTAATGAGGACTGGTAACACCGGGGAGCTGTTTTTT
many	TRBJ2-7	TRBV5-1	NA	CASSLEGGRNSYEQYF	TGCGCCAGCAGCTTGGAGGGCGGACGGAACTCCTACGAGCAGTACTTC
NA	TRBJ1-4	TRBV7-2	TRBD1	CASSFSGTGDEKLFF	TGTGCCAGCAGCTTTTCCGGGACAGGGGACGAAAAACTGTTTTTT
few	TRBJ2-6	TRBV6-1	NA	CASRGYLRTSGANVLTF	TGTGCCAGCAGGGGGTACCTCCGCACCTCTGGGGCCAACGTCCTGACTTTC
few	TRBJ1-2	TRBV19	TRBD1	CASSPQGAYYGYTF	TGTGCCAGTAGCCCTCAGGGGGCATACTATGGCTACACCTTC
NA	TRBJ2-1	TRBV7-9	TRBD2	CASSLWAGGLDEQFF	TGTGCCAGCAGCCTTTGGGCGGGGGGGCTGGACGAGCAGTTCTTC
few	TRBJ1-2	TRBV5-1	NA	CTSRFGTGANYGYNF	NA
NA	TRBJ1-1	TRBV4-1	TRBD1	CASSTSGGNTEAFF	TGCGCCAGCAGCACCTCAGGGGGGAACACTGAAGCTTTCTTT
NA	TRBJ1-1	TRBV6-1	NA	CASSPYFGQGTEAFF	TGTGCCAGCAGTCCCTACTTCGGCCAGGGCACTGAAGCTTTCTTT
NA	TRBJ2-1	TRBV20-1	NA	CSASSPGRHEQFF	TGCAGTGCTAGTTCTCCGGGGAGGCATGAGCAGTTCTTC
few	TRBJ1-1	TRBV6-6	NA	CASSWGRKNTEAFF	TGTGCCAGCAGTTGGGGACGGAAGAACACTGAAGCTTTCTTT
NA	TRBJ2-5	TRBV12-2	NA	CASPPRTQYF	TGTGCAAGTCCCCCCAGGACCCAGTACTTC
NA	TRBJ2-7	TRBV5-1	NA	CASSLEERPAYEQYF	TGCGCCAGCAGCTTGGAAGAGAGGCCCGCCTACGAGCAGTACTTC
NA	TRBJ1-1	TRBV3-1	TRBD1	CASSLRTGITNTEAFF	TGTGCCAGCAGCCTTCGGACAGGTATTACGAACACTGAAGCTTTCTTT
NA	TRBJ1-5	TRBV27	NA	CASSPRTGPNQPQHF	TGTGCCAGCAGTCCCCGTACAGGGCCCAATCAGCCCCAGCATTTT
few	TRBJ1-1	TRBV28	TRBD1	CASRAPGGGNTEAFF	TGTGCCAGCAGGGCCCCAGGGGGCGGGAACACTGAAGCTTTCTTT
many	TRBJ2-1	TRBV5-1	TRBD1	CASSDSTGGSNEQFF	TGCGCCAGCAGCGATTCGACAGGGGGATCCAATGAGCAGTTCTTC
many	TRBJ2-1	TRBV15	TRBD2	CATSRDPPGRGRFLYNEQFF	TGTGCCACCAGCAGAGACCCGCCTGGGCGGGGGAGGTTCCTCTACAATGAGCAGTTCTTC
few	TRBJ1-1	TRBV20-1	NA	CSNLRGIMNTEAFF	TGCAGTAATCTACGGGGCATCATGAACACTGAAGCTTTCTTT
many	TRBJ2-3	TRBV7-2	TRBD2	CASSQGTSGGRDTQYF	TGTGCCAGCAGCCAAGGGACTAGCGGGGGGAGGGATACGCAGTATTTT
few	TRBJ1-1	TRBV7-9	NA	CASSLQTRSNTEAFF	TGTGCCAGCAGCCTACAGACGCGGTCTAACACTGAAGCTTTCTTT
many	TRBJ2-5	TRBV20-1	TRBD2	CSASSGLAGAGTQYF	TGCAGTGCTAGCTCGGGACTAGCGGGGGCTGGGACCCAGTACTTC
NA	TRBJ2-7	TRBV2	TRBD1	CANRGQSYEQYF	TGTGCCAACAGGGGGCAGTCCTACGAGCAGTACTTC
NA	TRBJ1-5	TRBV28	TRBD1	CASSLSRGKQPQHF	TGTGCCAGTAGTTTAAGCAGGGGGAAACAGCCCCAGCATTTT
few	TRBJ2-3	TRBV9	NA	CASSAGASSTDTQYF	TGTGCCAGCAGCGCGGGGGCCTCTAGCACAGATACGCAGTATTTT
many	TRBJ2-3	TRBV9	NA	CASSVGTTDTQYF	TGTGCCAGCAGCGTAGGAACCACAGATACGCAGTATTTT
few	TRBJ2-7	TRBV28	TRBD1	CASSPAGQGAYEQYF	TGTGCCAGCAGTCCCGCTGGACAGGGGGCCTACGAGCAGTACTTC
many	TRBJ2-1	TRBV3-1	NA	CASSQERGLYNEQFF	TGTGCCAGCAGCCAAGAGAGGGGCCTCTACAATGAGCAGTTCTTC
NA	TRBJ2-3	TRBV2	TRBD2	CASTGLAALTDTQYF	TGTGCCAGTACCGGACTAGCGGCGCTCACAGATACGCAGTATTTT